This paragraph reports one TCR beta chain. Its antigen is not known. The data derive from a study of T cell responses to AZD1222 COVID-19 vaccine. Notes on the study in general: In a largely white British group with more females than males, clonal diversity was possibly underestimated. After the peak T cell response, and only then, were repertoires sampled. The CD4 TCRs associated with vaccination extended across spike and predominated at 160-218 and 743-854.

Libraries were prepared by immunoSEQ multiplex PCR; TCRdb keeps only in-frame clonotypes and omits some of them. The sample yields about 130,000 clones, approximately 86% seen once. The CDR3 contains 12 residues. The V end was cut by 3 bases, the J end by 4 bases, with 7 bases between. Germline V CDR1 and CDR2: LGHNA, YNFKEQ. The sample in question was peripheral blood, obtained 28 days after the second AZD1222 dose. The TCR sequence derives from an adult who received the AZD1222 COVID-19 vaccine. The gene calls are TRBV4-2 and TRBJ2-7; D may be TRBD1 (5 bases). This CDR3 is CASSHSGYEQYF. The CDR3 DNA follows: TGTGCCAGCAGCCACTCAGGGTACGAGCAGTACTTC.